This T cell receptor beta chain stems from a study of blood T cell repertoires in COVID-19. TCRdb keeps only in-frame clones here, not all; method: immunoSEQ multiplex PCR. The table shows more than 60,000 clones, with more than 70% occurring only once. Germline V CDR1 and CDR2: SGDLS, YYNGEE. V was trimmed by 1 base and J by 1 base, leaving 8 bases between them. This CDR3 contains 14 residues. The receptor was isolated from a woman in her forties or fifties with active or convalescent COVID-19. The sample taken for sequencing was peripheral blood. The gene calls are TRBV9 and TRBJ2-5, with unresolved D. CDR3 protein: CASSVTDFQETQYF. The CDR3 DNA reads TGTGCCAGCAGCGTAACCGACTTCCAAGAGACCCAGTACTTC.